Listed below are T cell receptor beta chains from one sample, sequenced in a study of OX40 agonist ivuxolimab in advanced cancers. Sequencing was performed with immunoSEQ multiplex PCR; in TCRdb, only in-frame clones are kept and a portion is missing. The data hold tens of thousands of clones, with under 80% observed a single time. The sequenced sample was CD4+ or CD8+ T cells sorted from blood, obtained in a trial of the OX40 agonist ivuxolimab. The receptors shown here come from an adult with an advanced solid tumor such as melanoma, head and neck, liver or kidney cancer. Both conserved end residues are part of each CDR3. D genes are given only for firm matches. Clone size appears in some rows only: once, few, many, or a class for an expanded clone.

CDR3 DNA: TGTGCCAGCAGTGAAGCTATGGGGCGGGGGGCGGTGTCACCCCTCCACTTT; CDR3 protein: CASSEAMGRGAVSPLHF; clone size: NA; D gene: NA; J gene: TRBJ1-6; V gene: TRBV2
CDR3 DNA: TGTGCCAGCAGCTTAGGGCAGGCGCTGCGCAATGAGCAGTTCTTC; CDR3 protein: CASSLGQALRNEQFF; clone size: NA; D gene: NA; J gene: TRBJ2-1; V gene: TRBV11-2
CDR3 DNA: TGTGCCAGCACCTCGGGGGATGGCAATCAGCCCCAGCATTTT; CDR3 protein: CASTSGDGNQPQHF; clone size: few; D gene: NA; J gene: TRBJ1-5; V gene: TRBV7-2
CDR3 DNA: TGCGCCAGCAGCCAAGACCAAAGGGACAGCTCGAAGTACTTC; CDR3 protein: CASSQDQRDSSKYF; clone size: NA; D gene: TRBD1; J gene: TRBJ2-7; V gene: TRBV4-3
CDR3 DNA: TGTGCCATCACTTCCGGGACTAGCGGGGGGGATGAGCAGTTCTTC; CDR3 protein: CAITSGTSGGDEQFF; clone size: few; D gene: TRBD2; J gene: TRBJ2-1; V gene: TRBV10-3
CDR3 DNA: TGTGCCAGCAGTTTACTTCAGGGGTTAGGGAGCTACACCTTC; CDR3 protein: CASSLLQGLGSYTF; clone size: NA; D gene: NA; J gene: TRBJ1-2; V gene: TRBV28
CDR3 DNA: TGTGCCAGCAGCCCGAGCGGAGGTTACGAGCAGTACTTC; CDR3 protein: CASSPSGGYEQYF; clone size: NA; D gene: NA; J gene: TRBJ2-7; V gene: TRBV5-4
CDR3 DNA: TGCGCCAGCAGCGCGACAGGGGCGACACATTTCGGTACGCAGTATTTT; CDR3 protein: CASSATGATHFGTQYF; clone size: NA; D gene: TRBD1; J gene: TRBJ2-3; V gene: TRBV5-1
CDR3 DNA: TGCGCCAGCAGCCAAGATGGGGCACTAGCGGGGGTCACAGATACGCAGTATTTT; CDR3 protein: CASSQDGALAGVTDTQYF; clone size: NA; D gene: TRBD2; J gene: TRBJ2-3; V gene: TRBV4-3
CDR3 DNA: TGCAGCGGGAACAGGGCGGAGAACACTGAAGCTTTCTTT; CDR3 protein: CSGNRAENTEAFF; clone size: medium-sized; D gene: NA; J gene: TRBJ1-1; V gene: TRBV29-1
CDR3 DNA: TGTGCCAGCAGTTTATTAACGACAGGGGTAGATAATTCACCCCTCCACTTT; CDR3 protein: CASSLLTTGVDNSPLHF; clone size: NA; D gene: TRBD1; J gene: TRBJ1-6; V gene: TRBV27
CDR3 DNA: TGTGCCACCAGCAGCCCCCGGGCAGCGAACACTGAAGCTTTCTTT; CDR3 protein: CATSSPRAANTEAFF; clone size: once; D gene: NA; J gene: TRBJ1-1; V gene: TRBV15
CDR3 DNA: TGTGCCAGTACCGATAGGGACAGAAGTGCCCTCACCTTC; CDR3 protein: CASTDRDRSALTF; clone size: NA; D gene: TRBD1; J gene: TRBJ1-2; V gene: TRBV19
CDR3 DNA: TGTGCCAGCAGCTTGGGGGGACGCAATGAGCAGTTCTTC; CDR3 protein: CASSLGGRNEQFF; clone size: NA; D gene: NA; J gene: TRBJ2-1; V gene: TRBV11-3
CDR3 DNA: TGTGCCAGCAGCTTGGCCCTCAGGGGGGCGGAAGGCTACACCTTC; CDR3 protein: CASSLALRGAEGYTF; clone size: few; D gene: TRBD1; J gene: TRBJ1-2; V gene: TRBV5-4
CDR3 DNA: TGTGCCAGCAGCCCAGACAGGCCCACGGGGACCCAGTACTTC; CDR3 protein: CASSPDRPTGTQYF; clone size: NA; D gene: NA; J gene: TRBJ2-5; V gene: TRBV9
CDR3 DNA: TGCGCCAGCAGCCAAGGTTGGTCAGGGAACTATGGCTACACCTTC; CDR3 protein: CASSQGWSGNYGYTF; clone size: NA; D gene: NA; J gene: TRBJ1-2; V gene: TRBV4-3
CDR3 DNA: TGTGCCAGCAGCCAAACTATACAGGGAAAAGCTTTCTTT; CDR3 protein: CASSQTIQGKAFF; clone size: once; D gene: NA; J gene: TRBJ1-1; V gene: TRBV7-2
CDR3 DNA: TGCGCCAGCAGCCAGGGACTAGCGGGGTTTACCGGGGAGCTGTTTTTT; CDR3 protein: CASSQGLAGFTGELFF; clone size: NA; D gene: TRBD2; J gene: TRBJ2-2; V gene: TRBV4-1
CDR3 DNA: TGCGCCAGCAGCCAAGGCAGATCCTATAGCACAGATACGCAGTATTTT; CDR3 protein: CASSQGRSYSTDTQYF; clone size: NA; D gene: NA; J gene: TRBJ2-3; V gene: TRBV4-1
CDR3 DNA: TGCGCCAGCAGCCAAGATGGGACAGGAATGGAAGAGACCCAGTACTTC; CDR3 protein: CASSQDGTGMEETQYF; clone size: NA; D gene: TRBD1; J gene: TRBJ2-5; V gene: TRBV4-3
CDR3 DNA: TGTGCCTGGAGGGACCCCGGGGCCAACGTCCTGACTTTC; CDR3 protein: CAWRDPGANVLTF; clone size: NA; D gene: NA; J gene: TRBJ2-6; V gene: TRBV30
CDR3 DNA: TGTGCCAGCAGCTCAGATCGCATTAACACAGATACGCAGTATTTT; CDR3 protein: CASSSDRINTDTQYF; clone size: NA; D gene: NA; J gene: TRBJ2-3; V gene: TRBV7-2
CDR3 DNA: TGCAGTGCTCGGGACAGAACTGAAGCTTTCTTT; CDR3 protein: CSARDRTEAFF; clone size: few; D gene: TRBD1; J gene: TRBJ1-1; V gene: TRBV20-1
CDR3 DNA: TGTGCCAGCAGCCACACCGGGACTAGCGGGGTTATTACCGGGGAGCTGTTTTTT; CDR3 protein: CASSHTGTSGVITGELFF; clone size: NA; D gene: TRBD2; J gene: TRBJ2-2; V gene: TRBV27
CDR3 DNA: TGTGCCAGCAAACAGACTTCGAACACTGAAGCTTTCTTT; CDR3 protein: CASKQTSNTEAFF; clone size: NA; D gene: NA; J gene: TRBJ1-1; V gene: TRBV9
CDR3 DNA: TGTGCCAGCAGATCCGGACTAGCGGCCGAGCAGTACTTC; CDR3 protein: CASRSGLAAEQYF; clone size: NA; D gene: TRBD2; J gene: TRBJ2-7; V gene: TRBV5-4
CDR3 DNA: TGCAGCGGGGGTACGGATACGCAGTATTTT; CDR3 protein: CSGGTDTQYF; clone size: NA; D gene: NA; J gene: TRBJ2-3; V gene: TRBV29-1
CDR3 DNA: TGTGCCTGGAGCGATCTACCGGGATATAGCAATCAGCCCCAGCATTTT; CDR3 protein: CAWSDLPGYSNQPQHF; clone size: NA; D gene: NA; J gene: TRBJ1-5; V gene: TRBV30
CDR3 DNA: TGTGCCAGCCGCTCCGGGACAGGACTGTTATCTGAAGCTTTCTTT; CDR3 protein: CASRSGTGLLSEAFF; clone size: once; D gene: TRBD1; J gene: TRBJ1-1; V gene: TRBV28
CDR3 DNA: TGTGCCAGTAGTATATACCAAGGGCCCTACGAGCAGTACTTC; CDR3 protein: CASSIYQGPYEQYF; clone size: NA; D gene: NA; J gene: TRBJ2-7; V gene: TRBV19
CDR3 DNA: TGTGCCACCAGCAGAGTACGGTCAACTAATGAAAAACTGTTTTTT; CDR3 protein: CATSRVRSTNEKLFF; clone size: NA; D gene: NA; J gene: TRBJ1-4; V gene: TRBV15
CDR3 DNA: TGTGCCAGTAGTCCACTAGCGGGAGGTCAGGGTGAGCAGTTCTTC; CDR3 protein: CASSPLAGGQGEQFF; clone size: NA; D gene: TRBD2; J gene: TRBJ2-1; V gene: TRBV19
CDR3 DNA: TGTGCCAGTAGTACGACAGTCCAAGAGACCCAGTACTTC; CDR3 protein: CASSTTVQETQYF; clone size: NA; D gene: NA; J gene: TRBJ2-5; V gene: TRBV19
CDR3 DNA: TGTGCCAGCAGCCCCCGACTAGCGGGCTTCTCCTACGAGCAGTACTTC; CDR3 protein: CASSPRLAGFSYEQYF; clone size: once; D gene: TRBD2; J gene: TRBJ2-7; V gene: TRBV7-8
CDR3 DNA: TGCGCCAGCAGAGGGACAGGGGTAGAGCAGTACTTC; CDR3 protein: CASRGTGVEQYF; clone size: NA; D gene: TRBD1; J gene: TRBJ2-7; V gene: TRBV10-2
CDR3 DNA: TGCGCCAGCAGCAGGGCGGAAGGGCCACTCAACTATGGCTACACCTTC; CDR3 protein: CASSRAEGPLNYGYTF; clone size: NA; D gene: NA; J gene: TRBJ1-2; V gene: TRBV5-1
CDR3 DNA: TGTGCCAGCAGCCAAGCGACAGCACCGAACACTGAAGCTTTCTTT; CDR3 protein: CASSQATAPNTEAFF; clone size: NA; D gene: NA; J gene: TRBJ1-1; V gene: TRBV9
CDR3 DNA: TGTGCCAGCAGTGCCACTACAGGGGGGAACACTGAAGCTTTCTTT; CDR3 protein: CASSATTGGNTEAFF; clone size: NA; D gene: TRBD1; J gene: TRBJ1-1; V gene: TRBV6-1
CDR3 DNA: TGTGCCAGCAGCTTTACAGTGGCTGGGGCCAACGTCCTGACTTTC; CDR3 protein: CASSFTVAGANVLTF; clone size: once; D gene: NA; J gene: TRBJ2-6; V gene: TRBV13
CDR3 DNA: TGTGCCTCCCGGGGGGGTACAGGCCCCACAGATACGCAGTATTTT; CDR3 protein: CASRGGTGPTDTQYF; clone size: once; D gene: TRBD2; J gene: TRBJ2-3; V gene: TRBV6-5
CDR3 DNA: TGTGCCAGCAGTTACCAGGGGGGGCGATACGAGCAGTACTTC; CDR3 protein: CASSYQGGRYEQYF; clone size: NA; D gene: NA; J gene: TRBJ2-7; V gene: TRBV6-5
CDR3 DNA: TGTGCCAGCATCCTCGACAGGGGTCACTCTGAAGCTTTCTTT; CDR3 protein: CASILDRGHSEAFF; clone size: NA; D gene: TRBD1; J gene: TRBJ1-1; V gene: TRBV7-2